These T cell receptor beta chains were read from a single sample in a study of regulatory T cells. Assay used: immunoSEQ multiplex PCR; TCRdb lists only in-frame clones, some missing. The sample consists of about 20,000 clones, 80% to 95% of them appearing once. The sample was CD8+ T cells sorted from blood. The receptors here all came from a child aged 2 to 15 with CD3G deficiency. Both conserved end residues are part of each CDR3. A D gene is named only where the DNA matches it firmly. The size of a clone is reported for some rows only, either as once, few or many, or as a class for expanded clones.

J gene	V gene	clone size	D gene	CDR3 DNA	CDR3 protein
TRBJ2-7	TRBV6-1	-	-	TGTGCCAGCACCCCGCTCGGTGGGTTCATAGGCGAGCAGTACTTC	CASTPLGGFIGEQYF
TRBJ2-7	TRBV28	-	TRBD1	TGTGCCAGCAGCCAGGACAGGGGGCATGAGGACGAGCAGTACTTC	CASSQDRGHEDEQYF
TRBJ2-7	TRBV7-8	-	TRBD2	TGTGCCAGCAGCTCAGAACCGGGACTAGCGATATACGAGCAGTACTTC	CASSSEPGLAIYEQYF
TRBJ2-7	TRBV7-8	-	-	TGTGCCAGCAGCTTAGCGGGAGATAACTACGAGCAGTACTTC	CASSLAGDNYEQYF
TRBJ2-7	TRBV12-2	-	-	TGTGCAAGTCGCGTTAGTGGGAGGGGGAAATTGGGACAGGGGCGGAACGAGCAGTACTTC	CASRVSGRGKLGQGRNEQYF
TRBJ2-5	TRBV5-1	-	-	TGCGCCAGCAGCTTTACCACCGGGACAGATCGGGGGTTCCAAGAGACCCAGTACTTC	CASSFTTGTDRGFQETQYF
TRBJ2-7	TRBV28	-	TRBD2	TGTGCCAGCAGGCCAGCGGGAGGGTTTTACGAGCAGTACTTC	CASRPAGGFYEQYF
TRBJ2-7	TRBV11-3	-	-	TGTGCCAGCAGCTTATCGCCCAGGACCGAGCAGTACTTC	CASSLSPRTEQYF
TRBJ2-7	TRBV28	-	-	TGTGCCAGCAGTTTATCCCCTTCCTACGAGCAGTACTTC	CASSLSPSYEQYF
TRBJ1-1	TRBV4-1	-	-	TGCGCCAGCAGCCAAGAAGGTCTTGGCACTGAAGCTTTCTTT	CASSQEGLGTEAFF
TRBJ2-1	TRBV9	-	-	TGTGCCAGCAGCGTAGGTGGGGGACCCAACAATGAGCAGTTCTTC	CASSVGGGPNNEQFF
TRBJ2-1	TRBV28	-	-	TGTGCCAGCAGTTTAACCAGGGTATCCTACAATGAGCAGTTCTTC	CASSLTRVSYNEQFF
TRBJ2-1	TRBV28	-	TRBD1	TGTGCCAGCAGTTTCCCGTCAGGGGGCGCGGCCTACAATGAGCAGTTCTTC	CASSFPSGGAAYNEQFF
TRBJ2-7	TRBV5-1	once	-	TGCGCCAGCAGTCGGGACCCAGGAACTGAGCAGTACTTC	CASSRDPGTEQYF
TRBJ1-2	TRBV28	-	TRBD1	TGTGCCAGCAGGGGAGGGACAGCCTCGGATGGCTACACCTTC	CASRGGTASDGYTF
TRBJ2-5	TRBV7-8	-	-	TGTGCCAGCAGCCTAAGAACAGTCGAGACCCAGTACTTC	CASSLRTVETQYF
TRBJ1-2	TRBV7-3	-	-	TGTGCCAGCAGCTTAATTTATCTGTTTAATGCCCTCAGGGAGTATGGCTACACCTTC	CASSLIYLFNALREYGYTF
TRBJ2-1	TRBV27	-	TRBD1	TGTGCCAGCAAACCCGGGACAGCCTACAATGAGCAGTTCTTC	CASKPGTAYNEQFF
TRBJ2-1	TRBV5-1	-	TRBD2	TGCGCCAGCAGCAGGGGGACTAGTCCCTACAATGAGCAGTTCTTC	CASSRGTSPYNEQFF
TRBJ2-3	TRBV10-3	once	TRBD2	TGTGCCATTAGTGACAGCGGGAGGGTCACAGATACGCAGTATTTT	CAISDSGRVTDTQYF
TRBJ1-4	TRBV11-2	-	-	TGTGCCAGCAGCCACGGCTATGGGGGAGCTAATGAAAAACTGTTTTTT	CASSHGYGGANEKLFF
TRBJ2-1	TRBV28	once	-	TGTGCCAGCAGTTCGGGACCTTACAATGAGCAGTTCTTC	CASSSGPYNEQFF